One T cell receptor beta chain is described in this entry. Its antigen is not identified. The sample comes from a study of human T cells and chemical hapten exposure. Study-level information: Doses of diphenylcyclopropenone went to the patients' scalps weekly throughout the approximately 25-week study. The study, taken as a whole, reports: While controls formed fewer of them, expanded TCRs formed significantly more large CDR3 similarity clusters.

One entry per CDR3 protein, called by TCRdb with MiXCR from the RACE reads. This table has around 130,000 distinct CDR3 sequences, 10% to 15% appearing once. This CDR3 is built from 14 residues. Germline V gives CDR1 MGHDK, CDR2 SYGVNS. The germline V and J ends were trimmed by 1 base and 8 bases, with 11 bases remaining between them. Time point defined: patch test 2, 6 weeks after DPC sensitization. Treatment noted: therapeutic diphenylcyclopropenone sensitization with weekly scalp DPC. V gene TRBV25-1 combines with J gene TRBJ1-4; D ambiguous. This clonotype originated in a woman aged 45 to 65 with alopecia areata. Some clones in this sample may be carry-over from other donors' samples. This material consisted of whole blood, taken in connection with sensitization to the hapten diphenylcyclopropenone (DPC). CDR3 in DNA: TGTGCCAGCAGTGAATCCGGAACGGGGGAAAAACTGTTTTTT. It encodes CASSESGTGEKLFF.